This T cell receptor beta chain was observed in a study of early T cells in non-severe SARS-CoV-2 infection. Study information: Chains were unpaired, as sequencing was done on bulk RNA from unsorted whole blood.

The ends were cut back, 4 bases at V and 3 bases at J, with 16 bases in the middle. The CDR3 length is 16 residues. Germline V lookup: CDR1 SGDLS, CDR2 YYNGEE. Molecules of cDNA were individually given unique molecular identifiers that were attached to them. TCRdb called the 5' RACE reads again in MiXCR, with one record for every CDR3 protein. The repertoire holds approximately 75,000 distinct CDR3 sequences, with about 14% as singletons. The sample in question was whole blood, obtained at baseline. The receptor was isolated from an adult who was a healthcare worker with PCR-confirmed SARS-CoV-2 infection or an uninfected control (not recorded which). This chain connects TRBV9 to TRBJ2-2; perhaps TRBD2 as D (5 bases). This CDR3 is CASSPYVGEYTGELFF. The CDR3, as DNA: TGTGCCAGCAGCCCATATGTCGGGGAGTACACCGGGGAGCTGTTTTTT.